This note documents a single T cell receptor (beta chain) sequence. The antigen is undetermined. The CDR3 sequence is 14 residues long. Germline V gene data show CDR1 as SGHDT and CDR2 as YYEEEE. Trimming stripped 0 bases from V and 0 bases from J, with 6 bases between. This specimen comes from a study of T cell responses to AZD1222 COVID-19 vaccine. Study results and limitations: Among the donors, most were white British and more were female, and clonal diversity was possibly underestimated. At study baseline, merely several AZD1222 recipients were seropositive. The study sampled repertoires only after the peak T cell response. Spike-specific TCR breadth and depth rose after two AZD1222 doses.

Method: immunoSEQ multiplex PCR; TCRdb's copy keeps in-frame clones and lacks some. The sample contains tens of thousands of clones, nearly 80% of which appear only once. This specimen consisted of peripheral blood, obtained 28 days after the second AZD1222 dose. This sequence joins TRBV5-6 and TRBJ1-2; D gene ambiguous. This TCR was recovered from an adult who received the AZD1222 COVID-19 vaccine. The CDR3 spells CASSLVPSNYGYTF. The CDR3 DNA reads as TGTGCCAGCAGCTTGGTGCCTTCTAACTATGGCTACACCTTC.